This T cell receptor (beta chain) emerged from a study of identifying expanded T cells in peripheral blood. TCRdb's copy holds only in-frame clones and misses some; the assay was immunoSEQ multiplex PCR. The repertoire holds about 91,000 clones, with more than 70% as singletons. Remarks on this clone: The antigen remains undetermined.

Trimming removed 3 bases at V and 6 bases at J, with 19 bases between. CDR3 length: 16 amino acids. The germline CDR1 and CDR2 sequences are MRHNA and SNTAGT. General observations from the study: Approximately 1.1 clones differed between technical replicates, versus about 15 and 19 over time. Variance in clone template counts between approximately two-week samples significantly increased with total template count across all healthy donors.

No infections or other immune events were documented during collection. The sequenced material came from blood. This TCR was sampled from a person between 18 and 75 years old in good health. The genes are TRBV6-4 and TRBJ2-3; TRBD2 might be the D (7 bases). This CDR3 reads CASSEVLGGALDTQYF. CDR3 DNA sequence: TGTGCCAGCAGTGAGGTTTTAGGGGGGGCCCTCGATACGCAGTATTTT.